This T cell receptor (beta chain) is from a study of T cells in Graves' hyperthyroidism and ophthalmopathy. About the research overall: Any treatment followed the collection of peripheral blood at initial diagnosis. Study results and caveats: In the blood, most expanded thyroid clonotypes above 0.001 appeared as well.

Amplified regions were TCR beta CDR3 sequences from RNA transcripts. Initially, a first-round RT-PCR of the TCR CDR3 employed the HTBI primer set. One entry per CDR3 protein results from TCRdb running MiXCR on the multiplex PCR reads. Of 300,000 or so distinct CDR3 sequences in the sample, roughly 17% were seen once. This CDR3 comprises 14 residues. V lost 3 bases and J lost 5, with 13 bases in between. Every diagnosis used clinical symptoms, serum thyroxine and TRAb, thyroid ultrasound and orbital computed tomography. This clonotype was seen ten or more times. Its target is not known. The origin of this receptor is a man younger than 45 with Graves' hyperthyroidism. This rearrangement joins TRBV12-3 or TRBV12-4 to TRBJ2-5; perhaps TRBD1 as D (5 bases). Input material: blood. CDR3 nucleotides: TGTGCCAGCAGTTTCTCCAGGGTAGGGGAGACCCAGTACTTC. It encodes CASSFSRVGETQYF.